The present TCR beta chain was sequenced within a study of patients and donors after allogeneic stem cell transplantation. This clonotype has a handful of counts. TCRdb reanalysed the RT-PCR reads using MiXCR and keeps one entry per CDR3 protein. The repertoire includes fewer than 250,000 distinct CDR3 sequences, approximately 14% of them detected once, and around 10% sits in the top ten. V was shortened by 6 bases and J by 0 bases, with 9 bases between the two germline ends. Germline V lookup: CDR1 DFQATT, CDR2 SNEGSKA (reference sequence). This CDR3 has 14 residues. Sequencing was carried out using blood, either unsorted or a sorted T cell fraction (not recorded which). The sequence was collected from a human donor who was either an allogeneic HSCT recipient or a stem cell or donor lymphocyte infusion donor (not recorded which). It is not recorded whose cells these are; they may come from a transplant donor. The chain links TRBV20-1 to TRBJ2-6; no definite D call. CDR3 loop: CSAPPDSGANVLTF. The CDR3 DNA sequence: TGCAGTGCGCCTCCCGACTCTGGGGCCAACGTCCTGACTTTC.